This TCR beta chain came from a study of shared T cell receptors in the human thymus. V lost 1 base to trimming and J lost 0 bases, with 4 bases between them. Per germline, CDR1 SGHAT and CDR2 FQNNGV. This CDR3 comprises 13 residues. Profiled with immunoSEQ multiplex PCR; TCRdb holds only in-frame clones, not every one. Of about 660,000 clones listed, approximately 89% were seen once; the top ten hold more than 0.009%. In regard to this clone: Other DNA sequences in the sample encode the same CDR3.

These data were also reused for a study on human thymus T cells. Per that study: Thymus tissue for the work was resected from patients undergoing corrective heart surgery.

The TCR comes from a boy younger than two with a congenital heart defect. V gene TRBV11-2 combines with J gene TRBJ2-7, with D unresolved. The material sequenced was thymocytes. The CDR3 DNA reads as TGTGCCAGCAGCTTAGGTAGCTCCTACGAGCAGTACTTC. Its protein product is CASSLGSSYEQYF.